This TCR beta chain was recovered during a study of blood T cell repertoires in COVID-19. Background on the study: Acute-phase and convalescent COVID-19 samples originated in the United States, Italy and Spain.

CDR1 and CDR2 (germline): KGHSH, LQKENI. With V trimmed by 6 bases and J by 1 base, 4 bases remained unmatched. The CDR3 runs 15 residues. Per the original methods: Amplification of reference gene primers was used by the study to estimate nucleated cell counts. Clones were sequenced by immunoSEQ multiplex PCR, and TCRdb holds only the in-frame ones, with some missing. The V and J calls and the clone size are those of that table, but D and trimming were determined from the DNA. The repertoire has over 200,000 clones, 70% to 90% of them found once; the top ten carry 15%. The gene calls are TRBV18 and TRBJ2-2, with 8 bases aligning to TRBD1. Sequences were obtained from PBMCs or T cells enriched from blood (not recorded which). The clonotype was recovered from a man younger than 35 who had recovered from COVID-19. The CDR3 nucleotides read TGTGCCAGCTCCCGTGGGACAGGGAACACCGGGGAGCTGTTTTTT. Its protein is CASSRGTGNTGELFF.